There are many counts of the clone carrying this T cell receptor beta chain. The CDR3 covers 12 residues. From germline, CDR1 is MDHEN and CDR2 SYDVKM. V lost 6 bases to trimming and J lost 5 bases; unmatched junction nucleotides: 3. Patients counted as stable if ophthalmopathy did not develop within 18 months. The data were taken from a study of T cells in Graves' hyperthyroidism and ophthalmopathy. It was RNA transcripts that yielded the amplified TCR beta CDR3 regions. The HTBI primer set was used in a first-round RT-PCR of the TCR CDR3. TCRdb passed the multiplex PCR reads through MiXCR, listing each CDR3 protein once. Here the sample spans under 650,000 distinct CDR3 sequences, around 15% being singletons.

This sequence originates from a woman in her twenties or thirties with Graves' hyperthyroidism. This rearrangement joins TRBV28 to TRBJ1-1; 7 bases agree with TRBD1. Sequenced input: blood. The CDR3 coding sequence is TGTGCCAGCAGAGGGGGCGGAACTGAAGCTTTCTTT. Protein product: CASRGGGTEAFF.